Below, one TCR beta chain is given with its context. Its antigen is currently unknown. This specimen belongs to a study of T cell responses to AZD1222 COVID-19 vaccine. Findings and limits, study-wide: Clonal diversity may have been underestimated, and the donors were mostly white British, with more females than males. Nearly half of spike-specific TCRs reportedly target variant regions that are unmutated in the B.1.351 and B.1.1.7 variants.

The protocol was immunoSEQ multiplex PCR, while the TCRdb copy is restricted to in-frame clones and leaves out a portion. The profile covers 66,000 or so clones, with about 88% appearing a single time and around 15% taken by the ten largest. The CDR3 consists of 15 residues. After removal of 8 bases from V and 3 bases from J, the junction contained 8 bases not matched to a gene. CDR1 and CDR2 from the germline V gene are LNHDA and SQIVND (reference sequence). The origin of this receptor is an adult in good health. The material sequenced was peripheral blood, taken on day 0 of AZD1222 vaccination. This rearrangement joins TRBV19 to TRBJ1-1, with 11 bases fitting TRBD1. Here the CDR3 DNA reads TGTGCCAGTCTCGGACAGGGGGCCGTTTACACTGAAGCTTTCTTT. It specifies CASLGQGAVYTEAFF.